Shown below are 20 T cell receptor beta chains from a single sample sequenced in a study of T cell responses to AZD1222 COVID-19 vaccine. Assay used: immunoSEQ multiplex PCR; TCRdb lists only in-frame clones, some missing. Of more than 60,000 clones listed, approximately 83% are singletons. Specimen: peripheral blood, collected on day 0 of AZD1222 vaccination. The source is an adult in good health.

The CDR3 sequence is CASSVGIGVSGNTIYF. DNA for the CDR3: TGTGCCAGCAGCGTAGGCATTGGGGTCTCTGGAAACACCATATATTTT. The V call is TRBV9, the J call TRBJ1-3; no reliable D call. Germline CDR1 is SGDLS and CDR2 is YYNGEE. The CDR3 covers 16 residues. Trimming stripped 0 bases from V and 0 bases from J, with 10 bases between.

This clone occurred once. V usage is TRBV7-2 and J usage is TRBJ1-1; no definite D call. The germline V and J ends were trimmed by 4 bases and 2 bases, with 5 bases remaining between them. In germline, CDR1 is SGHTA, CDR2 FQGNSA. The length of the CDR3 is 12 residues. CDR3 sequence (DNA): TGTGCCAGCAGCTGGACTAACACTGAAGCTTTCTTT. This encodes CASSWTNTEAFF. Supplemented by reference TRBV7-2 and TRBJ1-1, the full variable domain reads GAGVSQSPSNKVTEKGKDVELRCDPISGHTALYWYRQSLGQGLEFLIYFQGNSAPDKSGLPSDRFSAERTGGSVSTLTIQRTQQEDSAVYLCASSWTNTEAFFGQGTRLTVV.

This chain links TRBV12-3 or TRBV12-4 with TRBJ1-5, with unresolved D. This CDR3 is 13 amino acids long. V shed 6 bases and J shed 6 bases, with 12 bases lying between them. CDR3 in DNA: TGTGCCAGCAGGCCCTCCGAGGGTCAGCCCCAGCATTTT. The encoded protein is CASRPSEGQPQHF.

The chain recombines TRBV6-1 with TRBJ1-1; tentative D call: TRBD1 (5 bases). Germline loops: CDR1 MNHNS, CDR2 SASEGT. V lost 3 bases and J 9 bases, leaving 11 bases between the germline ends. The CDR3 contains 12 residues. In DNA, the CDR3 is TGTGCCAGCAGTGACAGGGCGGGAAAAGCTTTCTTT. This translates into CASSDRAGKAFF.

The rearrangement links TRBV18 to TRBJ1-2; D may be TRBD1 (6 bases). Germline CDR1 reads KGHSH; CDR2 reads LQKENI. The CDR3 is made up of 16 amino acids. V lost 4 bases and J lost 4, with 19 bases in between. In DNA, the CDR3 is TGTGCCAGCTCACAAACCCGAGGGGGGAGAACCTATGGCTACACCTTC. The encoded protein is CASSQTRGGRTYGYTF. The full variable domain, rest sourced from reference TRBV18 and TRBJ1-2, is NAGVMQNPRHLVRRRGQEARLRCSPMKGHSHVYWYRQLPEEGLKFMVYLQKENIIDESGMPKERFSAEFPKEGPSILRIQQVVRGDSAAYFCASSQTRGGRTYGYTFGSGTRLTVV.

The CDR3 nucleotides read TGTGCCAGCAGTGAAGAAAACGCATTCAGCAATCAGCCCCAGCATTTT. Its translation is CASSEENAFSNQPQHF. The chain is built from TRBV6-1 and TRBJ1-5; D is uncertain. Germline CDR1 and CDR2: MNHNS and SASEGT. Trimming left V 1 base short and J 1 base short, with 11 bases between. There are 16 residues in the CDR3.

The V call is TRBV6-5, the J call TRBJ1-6, with a weak D call TRBD1 (6 bases). Trimming stripped 6 bases from V and 7 bases from J, with 16 bases between. Looked up from germline, CDR1 is MNHEY and CDR2 is SVGAGI. The CDR3 is 15 residues long. The CDR3 DNA follows: TGTGCCAGCAGGGGGGGCCAAGCCGGCAATTCACCCCTCCACTTT. Residues: CASRGGQAGNSPLHF.

This clone showed up just a few times. The chain uses TRBV2 and TRBJ2-7; no clear D. Per the germline V gene, CDR1 is SNHLY and CDR2 is FYNNEI. The CDR3 is made up of 11 amino acids. V lost 7 bases and J lost 4, with 8 bases in between. The DNA of the CDR3 is TGTGCCAGCAATAGCCCTTACGAGCAGTACTTC. This codes for CASNSPYEQYF.

The chain is built from TRBV10-3 and TRBJ1-2; a weak D match, TRBD1 (6 bases). Germline V gives CDR1 ENHRY, CDR2 SYGVKD. Between the trimmed V and J ends, which lost 0 bases and 0 bases, there was a span of 14 bases. CDR3 length equals 17 residues. The CDR3 reads CAISESIRGTANYGYTF. Written as DNA, the CDR3 is TGTGCCATCAGTGAGTCGATCAGGGGAACAGCTAACTATGGCTACACCTTC.

The V gene is TRBV6-5, the J gene TRBJ1-5; no definite D call. This CDR3 spans 11 amino acids. Germline-derived CDR1 and CDR2 are MNHEY and SVGAGI. V lost 6 bases and J 4 bases, leaving 4 bases between the germline ends. The CDR3 DNA reads as TGTGCCAGCAGACGAAATCAGCCCCAGCATTTT. It specifies CASRRNQPQHF.

The CDR3 reads CASSERAGYLEGYTF. The CDR3 DNA reads as TGTGCCAGCAGTGAAAGGGCAGGGTACTTGGAAGGCTACACCTTC. The V gene is TRBV6-1, the J gene TRBJ1-2; D is perhaps TRBD1 (5 bases). V lost 2 bases, J lost 8 bases, and 18 bases lay in between. CDR3 size: 15 residues. The germline V gene encodes CDR1 MNHNS and CDR2 SASEGT.

The CDR3 loop is CASSARQGFQPQHF. CDR3 sequence (DNA): TGTGCCAGCAGTGCTCGACAGGGGTTTCAGCCCCAGCATTTT. The chain employs TRBV27 and TRBJ1-5; 8 positions match TRBD1. Trimming took 5 bases from V and 6 from J; bases not matched to a gene: 6. The CDR3 runs to 14 residues. CDR1 and CDR2 from the germline V gene are MNHEY and SMNVEV (reference sequence).

The V gene is TRBV5-1, the J gene TRBJ1-2; D is uncertain. Germline lookup yields CDR1 SGHRS and CDR2 YFSETQ. V lost 0 bases to trimming and J lost 0 bases, with 18 bases between them. This CDR3 spans 18 amino acids. The CDR3, as DNA: TGCGCCAGCAGCTTGGGACTAGTCCGGGCCCAAGCTAACTATGGCTACACCTTC. Its protein is CASSLGLVRAQANYGYTF.

The chain employs TRBV6-4 and TRBJ2-2, with no clear D. V lost 4 bases and J lost 5, with 11 bases in between. This CDR3 region has 14 residues. Germline V CDR1 and CDR2: MRHNA, SNTAGT. CDR3 DNA: TGTGCCAGCAGTGGAACTCACGGTACCGGGGAGCTGTTTTTT. Its protein product is CASSGTHGTGELFF.

V usage is TRBV30 and J usage is TRBJ2-5, with D perhaps being TRBD1 or TRBD2 (7 bases each). The V gene lost 4 bases and the J gene lost 6 bases, with 15 bases spanning the gap. The CDR3 contains 13 residues. The germline CDR1 and CDR2 sequences are GTSNPN and SVGIG (reference sequence). As DNA, the CDR3 is TGTGCCTGGACTCAGGGGGGGATGAAGACCCAGTACTTC. Protein product: CAWTQGGMKTQYF.

The V and J genes are TRBV6-1 and TRBJ2-1; 9 bases are a match to TRBD1. Trimming removed 3 bases from V and 4 bases from J; junction bases left unmatched: 7. Germline V gives CDR1 MNHNS, CDR2 SASEGT. This CDR3 contains 16 residues. CDR3 loop: CASSDILGTGYNEQFF. The CDR3 DNA reads as TGTGCCAGCAGTGACATTCTCGGGACAGGGTACAATGAGCAGTTCTTC.

This chain connects TRBV7-9 to TRBJ2-1, with 9 bases identical to TRBD2. The CDR3 is 13 residues long. With 5 bases clipped from V and 13 bases from J, the junction kept 9 bases outside the gene matches. The V gene's germline CDR1 is SEHNR and CDR2 FQNEAQ (reference sequence). The CDR3 loop reads CASSEVGLAYQFF. The CDR3 region has the DNA TGTGCCAGCAGCGAGGTCGGACTAGCGTATCAGTTCTTC.

The chain couples TRBV6-5 to TRBJ2-5; D uncertain. With 0 bases removed from V and 2 bases from J, the gap between germline ends came to 7 bases. The CDR3 is 14 amino acids. The germline V gene has CDR1 MNHEY and CDR2 SVGAGI. The chain's CDR3 is CASSYSEFQETQYF. As DNA, the CDR3 is TGTGCCAGCAGTTACTCGGAGTTTCAAGAGACCCAGTACTTC.

The genes are TRBV29-1 and TRBJ2-7; 9 nucleotides align to TRBD1. With 5 bases clipped from V and 4 bases from J, the junction kept 6 bases outside the gene matches. Germline V lookup: CDR1 SQVTM, CDR2 ANQGSEA. The CDR3 covers 13 residues. CDR3 sequence reads: CSVPGTGRYEQYF. The CDR3 nucleotides are TGCAGCGTTCCCGGGACAGGGAGATACGAGCAGTACTTC.

This sequence joins TRBV3-1 (or the pseudogene TRBV3-2) and TRBJ1-1, with TRBD1 matching 10 bases. CDR1 is LGHDT and CDR2 is YNNKEL in the germline V gene (reference sequence). CDR3 length equals 16 residues. J was trimmed by 5 bases and V by 4 bases; bases with no gene match: 10. CDR3 amino acids: CASSRWTGGIRTEAFF. The CDR3 DNA follows: TGTGCCAGCAGCCGATGGACAGGGGGTATACGGACTGAAGCTTTCTTT.